This TCR beta chain comes out of a study of identical twins. Broader study findings: High-abundance cord blood beta clonotypes had fewer insertions; memory repertoires showed none.

This clonotype was observed a few times. Antigen unknown. CDR1 and CDR2 from the germline V gene are SGHTA and FQGNSA. V lost 0 bases and J lost 8; bases outside the gene matches: 9. The CDR3 covers 16 residues. No donor was unhealthy or non-Caucasian. Template switching introduced a universal primer site, and the cDNA bore unique molecular identifiers. TCRdb processed the 5' RACE reads anew with MiXCR; each CDR3 protein has one entry. The data show around 450,000 distinct CDR3 sequences, over 12% seen once. This sample was also put to use in a study of yellow fever vaccine responses in identical twins.

The source is a woman in her late teens or twenties in good health. V is TRBV7-2 and J is TRBJ1-3; 8 bases fit TRBD1. The sample taken for sequencing was CD4+ T cells sorted from blood. In DNA, the CDR3 is TGTGCCAGCAGCTTAGCTTTACAGGGGGTGAGAGACACCATATATTTT. The encoded protein is CASSLALQGVRDTIYF.